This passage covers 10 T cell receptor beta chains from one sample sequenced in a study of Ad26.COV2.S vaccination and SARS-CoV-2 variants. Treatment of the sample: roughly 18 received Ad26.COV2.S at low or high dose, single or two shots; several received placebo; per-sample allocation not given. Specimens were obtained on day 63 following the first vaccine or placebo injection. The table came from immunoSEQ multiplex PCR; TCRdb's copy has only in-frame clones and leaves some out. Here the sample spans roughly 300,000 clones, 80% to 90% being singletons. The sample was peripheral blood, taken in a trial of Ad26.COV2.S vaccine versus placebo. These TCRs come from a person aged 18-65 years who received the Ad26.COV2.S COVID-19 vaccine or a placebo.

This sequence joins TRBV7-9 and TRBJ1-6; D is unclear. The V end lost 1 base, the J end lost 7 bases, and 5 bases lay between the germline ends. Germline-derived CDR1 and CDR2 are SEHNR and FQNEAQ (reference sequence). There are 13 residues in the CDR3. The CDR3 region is CASSLVENSPLHF. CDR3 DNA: TGTGCCAGCAGCTTAGTCGAGAATTCACCCCTCCACTTT.

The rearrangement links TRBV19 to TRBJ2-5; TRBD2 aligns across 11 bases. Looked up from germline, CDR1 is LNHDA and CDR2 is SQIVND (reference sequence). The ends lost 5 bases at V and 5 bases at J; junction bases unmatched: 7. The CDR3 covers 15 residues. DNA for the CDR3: TGTGCCAGTAGTTCTACTAGCGGGAGTGGGGAGACCCAGTACTTC. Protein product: CASSSTSGSGETQYF. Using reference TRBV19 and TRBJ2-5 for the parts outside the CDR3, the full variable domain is DGGITQSPKYLFRKEGQNVTLSCEQNLNHDAMYWYRQDPGQGLRLIYYSQIVNDFQKGDIAEGYSVSREKKESFPLTVTSAQKNPTAFYLCASSSTSGSGETQYFGPGTRLLVL.

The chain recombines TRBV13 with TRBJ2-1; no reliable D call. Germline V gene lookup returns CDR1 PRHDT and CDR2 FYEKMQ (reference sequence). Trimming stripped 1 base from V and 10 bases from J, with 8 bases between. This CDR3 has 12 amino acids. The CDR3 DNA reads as TGTGCCAGCAGCTTAGTTGGCCGAGAGCAGTTCTTC. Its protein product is CASSLVGREQFF.

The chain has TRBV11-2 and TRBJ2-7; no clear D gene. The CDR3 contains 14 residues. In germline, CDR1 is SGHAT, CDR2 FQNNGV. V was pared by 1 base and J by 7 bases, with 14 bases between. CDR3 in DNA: TGTGCCAGCAGCTTAGGAGGCAGGCCTGGAGAGCAGTACTTC. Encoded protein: CASSLGGRPGEQYF.

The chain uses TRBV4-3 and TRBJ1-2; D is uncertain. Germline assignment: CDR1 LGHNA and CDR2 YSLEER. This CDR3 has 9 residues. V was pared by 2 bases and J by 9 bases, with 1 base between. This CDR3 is CASSQSYTF. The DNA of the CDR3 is TGCGCCAGCAGCCAAAGCTACACCTTC.

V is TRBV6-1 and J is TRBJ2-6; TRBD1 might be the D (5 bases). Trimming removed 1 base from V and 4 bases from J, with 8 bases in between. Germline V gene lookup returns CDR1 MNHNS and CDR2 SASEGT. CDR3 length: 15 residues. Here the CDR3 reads CASSEEGQGANVLTF. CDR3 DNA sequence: TGTGCCAGCAGTGAAGAGGGGCAAGGGGCCAACGTCCTGACTTTC.

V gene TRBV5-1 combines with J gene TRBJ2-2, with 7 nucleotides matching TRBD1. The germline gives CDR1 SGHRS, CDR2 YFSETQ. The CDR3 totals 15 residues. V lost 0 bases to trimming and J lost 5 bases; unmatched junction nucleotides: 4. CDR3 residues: CASSLADRETGELFF. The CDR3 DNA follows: TGCGCCAGCAGCTTGGCCGACAGGGAAACCGGGGAGCTGTTTTTT. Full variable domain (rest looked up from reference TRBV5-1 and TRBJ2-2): KAGVTQTPRYLIKTRGQQVTLSCSPISGHRSVSWYQQTPGQGLQFLFEYFSETQRNKGNFPGRFSGRQFSNSRSEMNVSTLELGDSALYLCASSLADRETGELFFGEGSRLTVL.

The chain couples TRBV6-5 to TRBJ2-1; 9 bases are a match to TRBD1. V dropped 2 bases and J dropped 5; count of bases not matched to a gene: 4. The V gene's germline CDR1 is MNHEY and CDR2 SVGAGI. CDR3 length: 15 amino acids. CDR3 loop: CASSYRDRENNEQFF. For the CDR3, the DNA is TGTGCCAGCAGTTACCGGGACAGGGAGAACAATGAGCAGTTCTTC.

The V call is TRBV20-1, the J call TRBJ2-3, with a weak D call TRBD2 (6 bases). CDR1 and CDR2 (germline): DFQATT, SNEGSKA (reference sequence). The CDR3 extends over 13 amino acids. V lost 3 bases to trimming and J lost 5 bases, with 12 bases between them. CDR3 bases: TGCAGTGCTAGTCTGCAGGAGGGAGATACGCAGTATTTT. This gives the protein CSASLQEGDTQYF.

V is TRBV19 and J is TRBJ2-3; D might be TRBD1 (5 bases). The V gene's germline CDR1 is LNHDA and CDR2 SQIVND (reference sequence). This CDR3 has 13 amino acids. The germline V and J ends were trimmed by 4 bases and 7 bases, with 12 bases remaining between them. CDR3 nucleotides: TGTGCCAGTAGTACAGGGAATTTATATACGCAGTATTTT. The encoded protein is CASSTGNLYTQYF.